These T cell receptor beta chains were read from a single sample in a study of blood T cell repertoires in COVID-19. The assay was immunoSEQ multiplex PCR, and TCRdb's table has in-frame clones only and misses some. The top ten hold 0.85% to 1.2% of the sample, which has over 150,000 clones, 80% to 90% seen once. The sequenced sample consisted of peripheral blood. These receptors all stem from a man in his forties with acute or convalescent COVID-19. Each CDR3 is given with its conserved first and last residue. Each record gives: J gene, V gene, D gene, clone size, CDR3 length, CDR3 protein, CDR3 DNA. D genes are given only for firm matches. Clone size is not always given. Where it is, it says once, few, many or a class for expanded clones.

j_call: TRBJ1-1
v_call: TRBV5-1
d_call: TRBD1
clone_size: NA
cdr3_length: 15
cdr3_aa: CASSFTGGSDTEAFF
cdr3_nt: TGCGCCAGCAGCTTTACAGGGGGAAGTGACACTGAAGCTTTCTTT

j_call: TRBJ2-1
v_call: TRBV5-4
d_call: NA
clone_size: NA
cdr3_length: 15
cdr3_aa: CASSLLPQGRNEQFF
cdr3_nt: TGTGCCAGCAGCTTGCTTCCCCAGGGAAGGAATGAGCAGTTCTTC

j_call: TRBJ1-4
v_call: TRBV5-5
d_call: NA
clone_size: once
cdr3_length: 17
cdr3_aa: CASRLWGPMGANEKLFF
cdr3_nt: TGTGCCAGCAGGCTGTGGGGCCCGATGGGTGCTAATGAAAAACTGTTTTTT

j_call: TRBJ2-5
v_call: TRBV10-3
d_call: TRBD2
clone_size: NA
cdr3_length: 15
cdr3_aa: CATSLAGSQKETQYF
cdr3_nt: TGTGCCACCTCACTAGCGGGGTCTCAAAAAGAGACCCAGTACTTC

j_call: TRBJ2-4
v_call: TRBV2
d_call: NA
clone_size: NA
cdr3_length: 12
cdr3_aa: CASSEEGNIQYF
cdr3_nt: TGTGCCAGCAGTGAGGAGGGAAACATTCAGTACTTC

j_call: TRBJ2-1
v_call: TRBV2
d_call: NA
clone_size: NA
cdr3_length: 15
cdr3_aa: CASSELGGMGNEQFF
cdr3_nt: TGTGCCAGCAGTGAGTTAGGGGGAATGGGGAATGAGCAGTTCTTC

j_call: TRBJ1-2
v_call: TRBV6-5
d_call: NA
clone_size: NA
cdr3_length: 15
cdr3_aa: CASSLTLGGTYGYTF
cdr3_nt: TGTGCCAGCAGTCTCACCTTGGGGGGTACCTATGGCTACACCTTC

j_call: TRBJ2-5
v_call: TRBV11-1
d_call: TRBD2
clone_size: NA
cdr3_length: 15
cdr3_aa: CASSRTSGNQETQYF
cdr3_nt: TGTGCCAGCAGCCGGACTAGCGGGAACCAAGAGACCCAGTACTTC

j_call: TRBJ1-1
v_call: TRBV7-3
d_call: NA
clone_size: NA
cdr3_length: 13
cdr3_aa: CASSLTMNTEAFF
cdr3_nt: TGTGCCAGCAGCTTAACCATGAACACTGAAGCTTTCTTT

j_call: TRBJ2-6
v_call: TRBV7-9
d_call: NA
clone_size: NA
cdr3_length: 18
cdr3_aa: CASSPPLGGLGGANVLTF
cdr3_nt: TGTGCCAGCAGCCCCCCGCTCGGGGGGCTGGGGGGGGCCAACGTCCTGACTTTC

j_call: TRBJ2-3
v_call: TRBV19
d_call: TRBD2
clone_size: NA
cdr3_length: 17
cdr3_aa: CASNSPRTSGSTDTQYF
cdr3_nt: TGTGCCAGTAATTCCCCCCGGACTAGCGGGAGCACAGATACGCAGTATTTT

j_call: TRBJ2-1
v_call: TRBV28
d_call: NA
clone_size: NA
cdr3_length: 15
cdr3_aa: CASSLAGKWYNEQFF
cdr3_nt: TGTGCCAGCAGTTTGGCGGGGAAGTGGTACAATGAGCAGTTCTTC

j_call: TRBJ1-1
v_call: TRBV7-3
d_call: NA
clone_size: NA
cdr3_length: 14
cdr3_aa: CASSVSTGNTEAFF
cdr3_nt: TGTGCCAGCAGCGTAAGCACAGGAAACACTGAAGCTTTCTTT

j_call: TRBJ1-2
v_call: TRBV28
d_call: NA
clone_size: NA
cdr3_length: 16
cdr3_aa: CASRPPGGEVRRGYTF
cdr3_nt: TGTGCCAGCAGGCCCCCCGGGGGGGAAGTCCGACGGGGCTACACCTTC

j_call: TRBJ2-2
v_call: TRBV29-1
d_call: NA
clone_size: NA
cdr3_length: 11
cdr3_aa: CSADTTGELFF
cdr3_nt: TGCAGCGCTGACACTACCGGGGAGCTGTTTTTT

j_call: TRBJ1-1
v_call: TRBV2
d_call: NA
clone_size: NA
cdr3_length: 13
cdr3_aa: CASSLDSNTEAFF
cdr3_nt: TGTGCCAGCAGCCTCGACAGCAACACTGAAGCTTTCTTT

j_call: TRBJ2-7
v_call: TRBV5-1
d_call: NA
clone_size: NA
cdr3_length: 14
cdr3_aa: CASSLSGNKNEQYF
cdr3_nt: TGCGCCAGCAGCTTATCGGGGAATAAGAACGAGCAGTACTTC

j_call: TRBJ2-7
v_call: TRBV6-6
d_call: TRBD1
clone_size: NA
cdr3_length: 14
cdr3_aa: CASSYGQGVDEQYF
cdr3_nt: TGTGCCAGCAGTTACGGACAGGGGGTGGACGAGCAGTACTTC

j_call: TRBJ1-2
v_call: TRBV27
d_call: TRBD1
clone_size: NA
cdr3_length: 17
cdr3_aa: CASSPYNSGTGAYGYTF
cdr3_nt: TGTGCCAGCAGTCCGTACAACTCCGGGACAGGGGCGTATGGCTACACCTTC

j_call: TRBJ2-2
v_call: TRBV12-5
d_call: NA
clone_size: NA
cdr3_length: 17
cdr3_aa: CASGAPPAGWDTGELFF
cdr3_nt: TGTGCTAGTGGTGCCCCCCCGGCGGGATGGGATACCGGGGAGCTGTTTTTT

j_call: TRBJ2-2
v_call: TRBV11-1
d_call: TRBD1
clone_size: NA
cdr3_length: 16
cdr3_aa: CASSSRTGSNTGELFF
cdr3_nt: TGTGCCAGCAGCTCCCGGACAGGGAGTAACACCGGGGAGCTGTTTTTT

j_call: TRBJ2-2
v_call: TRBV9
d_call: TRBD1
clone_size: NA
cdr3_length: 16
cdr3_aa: CASSATGTDYAGELFF
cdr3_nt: TGTGCCAGCAGCGCCACCGGGACAGATTATGCCGGGGAGCTGTTTTTT

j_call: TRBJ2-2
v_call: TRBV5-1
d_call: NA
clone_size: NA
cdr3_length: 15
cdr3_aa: CASSLDRHGTGELFF
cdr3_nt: TGCGCCAGCAGCTTGGACAGGCATGGAACCGGGGAGCTGTTTTTT

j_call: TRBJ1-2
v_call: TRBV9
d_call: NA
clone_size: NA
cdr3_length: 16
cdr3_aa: CASSVAPREANYGYTF
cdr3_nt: TGTGCCAGCAGCGTAGCTCCCAGGGAGGCTAACTATGGCTACACCTTC

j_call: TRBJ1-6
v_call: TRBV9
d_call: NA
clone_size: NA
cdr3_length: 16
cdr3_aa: CASSASGIPYNSPLHF
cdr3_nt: TGTGCCAGCAGCGCCTCAGGGATTCCCTATAATTCACCCCTCCACTTT

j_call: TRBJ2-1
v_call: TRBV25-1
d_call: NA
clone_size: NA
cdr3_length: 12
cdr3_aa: CASTRGHNEQFF
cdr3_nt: TGTGCCAGCACCAGGGGACACAATGAGCAGTTCTTC

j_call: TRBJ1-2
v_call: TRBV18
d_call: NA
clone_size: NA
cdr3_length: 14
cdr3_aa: CASSMDSRSSGYTF
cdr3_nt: TGTGCCAGCTCAATGGACAGTCGGTCTAGTGGCTACACCTTC

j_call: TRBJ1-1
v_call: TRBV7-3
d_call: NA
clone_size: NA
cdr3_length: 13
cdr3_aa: CASSLNVRQEAFF
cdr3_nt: TGTGCCAGCAGCTTAAACGTTCGACAGGAAGCTTTCTTT

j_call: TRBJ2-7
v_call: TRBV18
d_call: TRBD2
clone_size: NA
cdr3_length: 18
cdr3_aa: CASSPPGGLAENSYEQYF
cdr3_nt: TGTGCCAGCTCACCACCAGGGGGACTAGCGGAGAACTCCTACGAGCAGTACTTC

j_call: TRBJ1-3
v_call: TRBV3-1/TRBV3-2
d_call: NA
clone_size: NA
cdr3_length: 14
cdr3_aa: CASSPRGTGNTIYF
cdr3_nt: TGTGCCAGCAGCCCCAGGGGAACTGGAAACACCATATATTTT

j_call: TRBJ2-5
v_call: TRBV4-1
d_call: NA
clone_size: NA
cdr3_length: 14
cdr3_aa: CASSYSLGAETQYF
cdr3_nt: TGCGCCAGCAGCTACTCGTTGGGCGCAGAGACCCAGTACTTC

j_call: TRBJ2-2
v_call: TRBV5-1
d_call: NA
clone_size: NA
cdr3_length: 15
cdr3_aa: CASTTGTLSTGELFF
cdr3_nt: TGCGCCAGCACAACAGGGACCCTTAGCACCGGGGAGCTGTTTTTT

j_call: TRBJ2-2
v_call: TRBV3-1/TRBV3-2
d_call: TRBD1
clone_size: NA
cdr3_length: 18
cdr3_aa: CASSHTSEQGASGGELFF
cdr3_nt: TGTGCCAGCAGCCATACCAGTGAACAGGGGGCGAGTGGCGGGGAGCTGTTTTTT

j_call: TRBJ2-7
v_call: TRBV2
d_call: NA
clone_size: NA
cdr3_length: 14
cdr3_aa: CASSDLWGVNEQYF
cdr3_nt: TGTGCCAGCAGTGATCTGTGGGGGGTCAACGAGCAGTACTTC

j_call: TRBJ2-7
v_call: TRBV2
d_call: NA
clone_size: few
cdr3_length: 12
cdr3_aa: CASSYFGDEQYF
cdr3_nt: TGTGCCAGCAGTTACTTCGGGGACGAGCAGTACTTC

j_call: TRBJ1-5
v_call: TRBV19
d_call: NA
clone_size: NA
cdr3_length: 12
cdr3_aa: CASSTPTVLQHF
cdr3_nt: TGTGCCAGTAGTACCCCGACAGTACTCCAGCATTTT

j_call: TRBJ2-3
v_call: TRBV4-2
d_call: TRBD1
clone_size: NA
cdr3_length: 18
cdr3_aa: CASSNLPPGTGVTDTQYF
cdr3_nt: TGTGCCAGCAGCAACCTTCCCCCCGGGACAGGGGTGACAGATACGCAGTATTTT

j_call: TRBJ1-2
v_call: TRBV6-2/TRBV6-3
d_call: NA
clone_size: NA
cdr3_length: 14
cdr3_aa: CASSLPDGAYGYTF
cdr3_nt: TGTGCCAGCAGCTTACCCGACGGAGCTTATGGCTACACCTTC

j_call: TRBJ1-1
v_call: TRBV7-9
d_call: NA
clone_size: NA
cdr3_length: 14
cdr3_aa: CAGDGEFANTEAFF
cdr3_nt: TGTGCCGGCGACGGAGAGTTCGCTAACACTGAAGCTTTCTTT

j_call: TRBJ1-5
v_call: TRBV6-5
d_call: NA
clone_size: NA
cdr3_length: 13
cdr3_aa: CASSLDRYQPQHF
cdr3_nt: TGTGCCAGCAGTCTAGACAGGTATCAGCCCCAGCATTTT

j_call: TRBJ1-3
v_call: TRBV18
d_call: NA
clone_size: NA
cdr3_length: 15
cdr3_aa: CASSPEYSSGNTIYF
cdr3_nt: TGTGCCAGCTCACCAGAGTACAGCTCTGGAAACACCATATATTTT

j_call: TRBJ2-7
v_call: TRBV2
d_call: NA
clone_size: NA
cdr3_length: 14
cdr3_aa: CASSEKTGSYEQYF
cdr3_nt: TGTGCCAGCAGTGAAAAGACAGGATCCTACGAGCAGTACTTC

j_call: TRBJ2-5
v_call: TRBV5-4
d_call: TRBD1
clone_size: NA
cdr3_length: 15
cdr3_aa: CASRPPGTGVETQYF
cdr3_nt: TGTGCCAGCAGACCTCCCGGGACAGGGGTAGAGACCCAGTACTTC

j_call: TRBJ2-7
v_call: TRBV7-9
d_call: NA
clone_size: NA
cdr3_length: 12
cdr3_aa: CASRNTGNEQYF
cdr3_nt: TGTGCCAGCAGGAATACAGGGAACGAGCAGTACTTC

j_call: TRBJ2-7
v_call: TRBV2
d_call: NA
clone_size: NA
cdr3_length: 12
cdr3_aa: CASKASPYEQYF
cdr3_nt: TGTGCCAGCAAGGCTAGTCCCTACGAGCAGTACTTC

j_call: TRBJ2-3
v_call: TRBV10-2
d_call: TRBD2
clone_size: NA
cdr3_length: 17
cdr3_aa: CASSESNGGYYTDTQYF
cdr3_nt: TGCGCCAGCAGTGAGTCTAACGGGGGGTACTACACAGATACGCAGTATTTT